The entry that follows covers one TCR beta chain sequence. The data were obtained in a study of blood T cell repertoires in COVID-19. Study background: Sample material is recorded as cDNA or gDNA derived from T cells, B-cell-depleted T cells, or PBMCs.

Authors' processing steps: Reference gene primer amplification gave nucleated cell count estimates. Sequencing used immunoSEQ multiplex PCR; TCRdb keeps in-frame clones, though not all of them. D and trimming were read from the DNA, whereas the V and J calls and clone size are those reported in that table. Among 150,000 to 200,000 clones listed, less than 85% were seen once. CDR1 SGHTA and CDR2 FQGNSA come from the germline V gene. Trimming left V 4 bases short and J 10 bases short, with 16 bases between. The CDR3 runs 13 residues. Sequences were obtained from PBMCs or T cells enriched from blood (not recorded which). The clonotype was recovered from a woman in her sixties or seventies with acute COVID-19. The chain uses TRBV7-2 and TRBJ1-1, with a possible D match to TRBD1 (5 bases). The CDR3 sequence is CASSSAGGLGAFF. For the CDR3, the DNA is TGTGCCAGCAGCTCAGCCGGGGGTCTAGGAGCTTTCTTT.